Shown below are 24 T cell receptor beta chains from a single sample sequenced in a study of blood T cell repertoires in COVID-19. Measured with immunoSEQ multiplex PCR; TCRdb has only the in-frame clones, and not every one. The sample has 150,000 to 200,000 clones, roughly 82% seen once. The sample taken for sequencing was PBMCs or T cells enriched from blood (not recorded which). The receptor source for this set is a woman aged 55-69 years with acute COVID-19.

The genes are TRBV7-7 and TRBJ2-3; TRBD2 agrees at 12 bases. Germline V lookup: CDR1 SSHAT, CDR2 FNYEAQ (reference sequence). V shed 1 base and J 3 bases; nucleotides not matched to a gene: 2. The CDR3 is 16 amino acids. CDR3 residues: CASSLDLAGGTDTQYF. The CDR3 coding sequence is TGTGCCAGCAGCTTAGATCTAGCGGGAGGGACAGATACGCAGTATTTT.

The chain has TRBV7-2 and TRBJ2-1; the D gene is possibly TRBD2 (6 bases). V was pared by 3 bases and J by 7 bases, with 10 bases between. This CDR3 spans 13 amino acids. Per the germline V gene, CDR1 is SGHTA and CDR2 is FQGNSA. As DNA, the CDR3 is TGTGCCAGCAGCTTGGGGGGAAGAAATGAGCAGTTCTTC. Amino acid sequence: CASSLGGRNEQFF.

V and J are TRBV12-3 or TRBV12-4 and TRBJ2-2; unclear D gene. Trimming stripped 8 bases from V and 5 bases from J, with 12 bases between. This CDR3 region has 13 residues. The CDR3 loop is CASDLSATGELFF. DNA of the CDR3: TGTGCCAGCGATCTATCTGCGACCGGGGAGCTGTTTTTT.

The chain employs TRBV6-5 and TRBJ1-6, with a tentative D call TRBD1 (6 bases). Per the germline V gene, CDR1 is MNHEY and CDR2 is SVGAGI. The V and J ends lost 2 bases and 8 bases respectively, with 13 bases between them. CDR3 length: 15 residues. CDR3: CASSYRGGADSPLHF. The CDR3 DNA reads as TGTGCCAGCAGTTACCGGGGGGGGGCCGATTCACCCCTCCACTTT.

The genes are TRBV2 and TRBJ1-1; D call uncertain. The V gene lost 4 bases and the J gene lost 5 bases, with 11 bases spanning the gap. Germline CDR1 is SNHLY and CDR2 is FYNNEI. CDR3 length: 13 residues. CDR3 protein: CASSALPGTEAFF. CDR3 bases: TGTGCCAGCAGTGCCTTACCCGGGACTGAAGCTTTCTTT.

This chain connects TRBV19 to TRBJ1-2; D call uncertain. V dropped 0 bases and J dropped 4 bases, with 3 bases sitting between them. The germline gives CDR1 LNHDA, CDR2 SQIVND (reference sequence). This CDR3 contains 12 residues. The CDR3 sequence is CASSIDSYGYTF. Here the CDR3 DNA reads TGTGCCAGTAGTATAGACAGCTATGGCTACACCTTC.

The chain employs TRBV6-1 and TRBJ1-6; no clear D gene. The germline CDR1 and CDR2 sequences are MNHNS and SASEGT. The ends were cut back, 1 base at V and 11 bases at J, with 9 bases in the middle. The CDR3 spans 13 residues. CDR3 protein: CASSEVSFPPLHF. The CDR3 coding sequence is TGTGCCAGCAGTGAAGTTTCATTCCCACCCCTCCACTTT.

This chain joins TRBV15 and TRBJ1-1; D remains unclear. In germline, CDR1 is LNHNV, CDR2 YYDKDF (reference sequence). V was shortened by 1 base and J by 2 bases, with 8 bases between the two germline ends. CDR3 size: 14 residues. The CDR3 DNA follows: TGTGCCACCAGCAGAGTAGATTTCAACACTGAAGCTTTCTTT. This translates into CATSRVDFNTEAFF.

The chain has TRBV27 and TRBJ1-6; perhaps TRBD1 as D (5 bases). CDR3 size: 15 residues. V lost 0 bases, J lost 10 bases, and 13 bases lay in between. CDR1 is MNHEY and CDR2 is SMNVEV in the germline V gene (reference sequence). The CDR3 DNA is TGTGCCAGCAGTTTATCCCCAGGGTCCTACTCACCCCTCCACTTT. Encoded protein: CASSLSPGSYSPLHF.

The CDR3 DNA reads TGTGCCAGTACAGGGGGGGAAACCTACGAGCAGTACGTC. This gives the protein CASTGGETYEQYV. The chain links TRBV28 to TRBJ2-7; D possibly corresponds to TRBD1 (8 bases). Germline V gene lookup returns CDR1 MDHEN and CDR2 SYDVKM. This CDR3 spans 13 amino acids. Trimming took off 9 bases at V and 2 bases at J, with 14 bases between the two ends.

The rearrangement links TRBV7-9 to TRBJ1-5; the match to TRBD1 covers 9 bases. Trimming cost V 4 bases and J 5 bases; bases outside gene matches: 3. The germline CDR1 and CDR2 sequences are SEHNR and FQNEAQ (reference sequence). CDR3 length: 14 residues. The CDR3, as DNA: TGTGCCAGCAGCTGGGGACAGGGTCATCAGCCCCAGCATTTT. It is translated as CASSWGQGHQPQHF.

The chain uses TRBV4-2 and TRBJ1-4, with no clear D. In germline, CDR1 is LGHNA, CDR2 YNFKEQ. The CDR3 extends over 12 amino acids. V lost 1 base and J 12 bases, leaving 9 bases between the germline ends. The CDR3 coding sequence is TGTGCCAGCAGCCAAGTTGGCGGTGAACTGTTTTTT. Its translation: CASSQVGGELFF.

The J gene is TRBJ2-2, the V gene TRBV5-1; 13 nucleotides align to TRBD2. The J segment lost 6 bases and the V segment lost 4 bases, leaving 3 bases of the junction unmatched. The CDR3 is 15 amino acids. Looked up from germline, CDR1 is SGHRS and CDR2 is YFSETQ. The chain's CDR3 is CASSTGTSGAGELFF. CDR3 coding DNA: TGCGCCAGCAGCACAGGGACTAGCGGGGCCGGGGAGCTGTTTTTT.

This clone has a single count. V is TRBV7-2 and J is TRBJ1-2; TRBD1 agrees at 10 bases. The CDR3 is made up of 17 amino acids. The ends lost 3 bases at V and 9 bases at J; junction bases unmatched: 16. Germline loops: CDR1 SGHTA, CDR2 FQGNSA. The CDR3 sequence: CASSLADRGLWQWSYTF. The DNA for the CDR3 is TGTGCCAGCAGCTTGGCCGACAGGGGGCTATGGCAATGGAGCTACACCTTC.

This chain connects TRBV2 to TRBJ2-7; a possible D gene is TRBD2 (5 bases). Germline lookup yields CDR1 SNHLY and CDR2 FYNNEI. The CDR3 totals 11 residues. Trimming removed 11 bases from V and 4 bases from J, with 12 bases in between. This CDR3 reads CASKREYEQYF. For the CDR3, the DNA is TGTGCCTCCAAGAGGGAGTACGAGCAGTACTTC.

This chain joins TRBV29-1 and TRBJ1-2, with unresolved D. Germline lookup yields CDR1 SQVTM and CDR2 ANQGSEA. CDR3 length equals 15 residues. V was pared by 4 bases and J by 4 bases, with 19 bases between. The CDR3 nucleotides read TGCAGCGTTGTCGGAGGGCGGACGGGAAGCTATGGCTACACCTTC. Residues: CSVVGGRTGSYGYTF.

The table lists this clone with a count of one. This chain joins TRBV3-1 (or the pseudogene TRBV3-2) and TRBJ2-3; D gene unclear. The CDR3 consists of 14 residues. Trimming cost V 0 bases and J 5 bases, with 9 bases left between them. CDR1 is LGHDT, CDR2 YNNKEL, per germline (reference sequence). Written as DNA, the CDR3 is TGTGCCAGCAGCCAAGAAAGCTGGAGAGATACGCAGTATTTT. Translated, it gives CASSQESWRDTQYF.

The chain joins TRBV7-9 to TRBJ2-5, with 8 bases fitting TRBD2. The CDR3 is made up of 14 amino acids. Per germline, CDR1 SEHNR and CDR2 FQNEAQ (reference sequence). After removal of 5 bases from V and 4 bases from J, the junction contained 6 bases not matched to a gene. In DNA, the CDR3 is TGTGCCAGCAGCCTTGGACTAGCAGGAGAGACCCAGTACTTC. Amino acids: CASSLGLAGETQYF.

The J gene is TRBJ1-5, the V gene TRBV3-1 (or the pseudogene TRBV3-2); possible D gene TRBD1, 6 bases. Germline CDR1 reads LGHDT; CDR2 reads YNNKEL (reference sequence). The CDR3 length is 15 residues. V lost 4 bases, J lost 6 bases, and 16 bases lay in between. The CDR3 region is CASSPGVREGQPQHF. The DNA for the CDR3 is TGTGCCAGCAGCCCAGGGGTACGGGAAGGTCAGCCCCAGCATTTT.

This clone was counted only a few times. The chain employs TRBV6-5 and TRBJ2-7; 10 bases map to TRBD1. Germline loops: CDR1 MNHEY, CDR2 SVGAGI. This CDR3 is 14 amino acids long. Losses at the gene ends were 4 bases for V and 5 bases for J; bases not matched to a gene: 5. The CDR3 spells CASSSDRGKDEQYV. CDR3 in DNA: TGTGCCAGCAGTTCGGACAGGGGGAAGGACGAGCAGTACGTC.

This chain uses TRBV2 with TRBJ2-5; 10 bases fit TRBD1. Germline V gene lookup returns CDR1 SNHLY and CDR2 FYNNEI. The CDR3 is 17 residues long. After removal of 4 bases from V and 4 bases from J, the junction contained 12 bases not matched to a gene. Here the CDR3 reads CASSAQDRGVRGETQYF. The CDR3 nucleotides are TGTGCCAGCAGTGCACAGGACAGGGGGGTTCGTGGAGAGACCCAGTACTTC.

V gene TRBV30 combines with J gene TRBJ1-2; D perhaps matches TRBD1 (6 bases). Germline V lookup: CDR1 GTSNPN, CDR2 SVGIG (reference sequence). V gave up 2 bases and J gave up 10 bases, with 11 bases separating them. This CDR3 has 11 amino acids. The CDR3 nucleotides are TGTGCCTGGAGTTGGGCAGGGGACTACACCTTC. Translated: CAWSWAGDYTF.

The chain recombines TRBV11-2 with TRBJ2-1; 7 bases line up with TRBD1. V trimming: 8 bases; J trimming: 4 bases; junction bases outside the gene matches: 5. The CDR3 covers 13 residues. The germline gives CDR1 SGHAT, CDR2 FQNNGV. The DNA of the CDR3 is TGTGCCAGCTCGACGACAGGGTACAATGAGCAGTTCTTC. Residues: CASSTTGYNEQFF.

The chain is built from TRBV7-6 and TRBJ2-1; TRBD2 matches at 11 bases. The V segment lost 5 bases and the J segment 9 bases; nucleotides outside the gene matches: 12. CDR1 is SGHVS and CDR2 is FNYEAQ in the germline V gene. The CDR3 has 16 amino acids. The CDR3, as DNA: TGTGCCAGCAGCGCCGTTACTAGCGGGAGAGGGGCTGAGCAGTTCTTC. Translation gives CASSAVTSGRGAEQFF.